These 15 T cell receptor beta chains were all obtained from the same sample, sequenced in a study of cytomegalovirus exposure and HLA in healthy donors. Primers included in the PCR were 60 Vbeta and 13 Jbeta primers. Measured with immunoSEQ multiplex PCR; TCRdb has only the in-frame clones, and not every one. The sample contains approximately 160,000 clones, 84% of which appear only once. Sequencing used PBMCs. The source is a boy aged 2 to 10 in good health and CMV-seronegative.

This clone was observed a handful of times. This sequence joins TRBV19 and TRBJ2-1, with 7 bases aligning to TRBD2. The CDR3 contains 16 residues. V lost 4 bases to trimming and J lost 1 base; unmatched junction nucleotides: 7. Germline loops: CDR1 LNHDA, CDR2 SQIVND (reference sequence). CDR3 sequence (DNA): TGTGCCAGTAGTACCCCTCTAGCGGATTCCTACAATGAGCAGTTCTTC. Translating it yields CASSTPLADSYNEQFF.

The CDR3 sequence: CSTSQGVGEQYF. CDR3 sequence (DNA): TGCAGCACTTCTCAGGGGGTCGGCGAGCAGTACTTC. This rearrangement joins TRBV29-1 to TRBJ2-7; 7 bases agree with TRBD1. The germline V gene has CDR1 SQVTM and CDR2 ANQGSEA. The V segment lost 8 bases and the J segment 6 bases; nucleotides outside the gene matches: 10. There are 12 residues in the CDR3.

The gene calls are TRBV30 and TRBJ1-6; maybe TRBD1 (5 bases). Trimming cost V 5 bases and J 8 bases, with 10 bases left between them. The CDR3 is made up of 12 amino acids. CDR1 is GTSNPN and CDR2 is SVGIG in the germline V gene (reference sequence). CDR3 amino acids: CAWAGFDSPLHF. Written as DNA, the CDR3 is TGTGCCTGGGCAGGGTTCGATTCACCCCTCCACTTT.

This clone was detected once. The V gene is TRBV7-6, the J gene TRBJ2-3; 7 bases line up with TRBD1. Germline lookup yields CDR1 SGHVS and CDR2 FNYEAQ. V dropped 11 bases and J dropped 0; count of bases not matched to a gene: 14. The CDR3 is made up of 16 amino acids. The CDR3: CAVGKGATPSTDTQYF. CDR3 bases: TGTGCCGTAGGGAAGGGGGCGACCCCCAGCACAGATACGCAGTATTTT.

This clone showed up just once. The chain links TRBV9 to TRBJ2-1; D possibly corresponds to TRBD2 (6 bases). The CDR3 runs to 16 residues. The germline gives CDR1 SGDLS, CDR2 YYNGEE. V was trimmed by 0 bases and J by 6 bases, leaving 16 bases between them. The CDR3 nucleotides are TGTGCCAGCAGCGTAGGGGGCGGGACGGGTGGCAATGAGCAGTTCTTC. It specifies CASSVGGGTGGNEQFF.

The chain couples TRBV5-1 to TRBJ2-5; D may be TRBD1 (6 bases). The CDR3 runs 15 residues. Germline CDR1 and CDR2: SGHRS and YFSETQ. Trimming removed 2 bases from V and 2 bases from J, with 13 bases in between. The CDR3 region is CASSLTRTAQETQYF. CDR3 nucleotides: TGCGCCAGCAGCTTAACCCGGACAGCGCAAGAGACCCAGTACTTC.

The chain has TRBV6-1 and TRBJ2-5; D might be TRBD2 (6 bases). This CDR3 comprises 13 residues. V lost 5 bases and J lost 5, with 12 bases in between. In germline, CDR1 is MNHNS, CDR2 SASEGT. CDR3 region: CASSPGRGETQYF. In DNA, the CDR3 is TGTGCCAGCAGTCCAGGGCGGGGCGAGACCCAGTACTTC.

This sequence joins TRBV18 and TRBJ2-2; D is ambiguous. This CDR3 region has 12 residues. V shed 4 bases and J shed 6 bases, with 6 bases lying between them. CDR1 is KGHSH, CDR2 LQKENI, per germline. CDR3: CASSLSPGELFF. CDR3 DNA: TGTGCCAGCTCACTATCCCCCGGGGAGCTGTTTTTT.

V is TRBV4-2 and J is TRBJ2-7, with D possibly TRBD2 on 6 matching bases. The CDR3 has 15 residues. The V and J ends lost 1 base and 1 base respectively, with 11 bases between them. Looked up from germline, CDR1 is LGHNA and CDR2 is YNFKEQ. The CDR3 region is CASSQATGVSYEQYF. CDR3 nucleotides: TGTGCCAGCAGCCAAGCAACGGGGGTATCCTACGAGCAGTACTTC.

The V and J genes are TRBV6-1 and TRBJ2-7, with 8 bases fitting TRBD1. This CDR3 is built from 14 residues. CDR1 is MNHNS, CDR2 SASEGT, per germline. Losses at the gene ends were 6 bases for V and 1 base for J; bases not matched to a gene: 5. The CDR3 spells CASRLDRESYEQYF. CDR3 bases: TGTGCCAGCAGGTTGGACAGGGAGTCCTACGAGCAGTACTTC.

This chain connects TRBV5-1 to TRBJ2-5; D possibly corresponds to TRBD1 (5 bases). The CDR3 sequence is 11 residues long. The V end lost 4 bases, the J end lost 5 bases, and 6 bases lay between the germline ends. The germline V gene has CDR1 SGHRS and CDR2 YFSETQ. CDR3 loop: CASSPGETQYF. The CDR3 DNA reads TGCGCCAGCAGCCCAGGGGAGACCCAGTACTTC.

The J gene is TRBJ2-3, the V gene TRBV6-1; 12 bases align to TRBD2. Germline V gene data show CDR1 as MNHNS and CDR2 as SASEGT. The CDR3 consists of 14 residues. J gave up 1 base and V 8 bases, and 1 base lay outside the gene matches. CDR3 sequence: CASASGRGTDTQYF. The CDR3 bases are TGTGCCAGCGCTAGCGGGAGGGGCACAGATACGCAGTATTTT.

The chain recombines TRBV7-9 with TRBJ2-7; TRBD1 matches 8 bases. V shed 4 bases, J shed 0 bases, and the junction held 8 bases outside the gene matches. Germline CDR1 reads SEHNR; CDR2 reads FQNEAQ (reference sequence). This CDR3 is built from 16 residues. This chain's CDR3 is CASSSMGTGGSYEQYF. The CDR3, as DNA: TGTGCCAGCAGCTCAATGGGGACAGGAGGCTCCTACGAGCAGTACTTC.

The rearrangement links TRBV6-1 to TRBJ2-7; TRBD2 agrees at 7 bases. This CDR3 comprises 15 residues. Germline CDR1 is MNHNS and CDR2 is SASEGT. V lost 2 bases and J lost 4; bases outside the gene matches: 8. The CDR3 spells CASSEIGGGGYEQYF. The CDR3 DNA reads as TGTGCCAGCAGTGAAATTGGGGGGGGAGGATACGAGCAGTACTTC.

V gene TRBV19 combines with J gene TRBJ2-7, with D possibly being TRBD1 (5 bases). The germline V gene encodes CDR1 LNHDA and CDR2 SQIVND (reference sequence). This CDR3 is 15 amino acids long. V lost 3 bases and J lost 4, with 16 bases in between. The CDR3 nucleotides read TGTGCCAGTAGTATGCGAAGGGGTGAAAAGTACGAGCAGTACTTC. Its protein is CASSMRRGEKYEQYF.